The 21 T cell receptor beta chains listed next were all sequenced from one sample in a study of ipilimumab plus nivolumab after autologous stem cell transplantation. The method was immunoSEQ multiplex PCR; TCRdb's version includes in-frame clones alone and lacks a portion of them. The profile shows about 17,000 clones, around 85% of them singletons. The starting material was PBMCs, obtained in a trial of ipilimumab plus nivolumab as post-transplant consolidation. The receptor source for this set is a male donor with diffuse large B-cell lymphoma.

V gene TRBV5-4 combines with J gene TRBJ2-2; D not certain. The germline V and J ends were trimmed by 4 bases and 0 bases, with 7 bases remaining between them. Germline V lookup: CDR1 SGHNT, CDR2 YYREEE (reference sequence). The CDR3 is made up of 14 amino acids. CDR3 nucleotides: TGTGCCAGCAGCCCCCCCCCGAACACCGGGGAGCTGTTTTTT. This encodes CASSPPPNTGELFF.

This rearrangement joins TRBV5-4 to TRBJ1-1; no reliable D call. The length of the CDR3 is 13 residues. Germline CDR1 is SGHNT and CDR2 is YYREEE (reference sequence). V was pared by 1 base and J by 2 bases, with 6 bases between. CDR3 bases: TGTGCCAGCAGCTTGTTGGGAAACACTGAAGCTTTCTTT. Its translation is CASSLLGNTEAFF.

This clone showed up just once. Here the CDR3 reads CASSLTAEGTQYF. CDR3 coding DNA: TGTGCCAGCAGTCTAACGGCGGAGGGGACCCAGTACTTC. The chain combines TRBV28 with TRBJ2-5; TRBD2 might be the D (6 bases). V lost 5 bases and J lost 7, with 14 bases in between. Germline assignment: CDR1 MDHEN and CDR2 SYDVKM. This CDR3 comprises 13 residues.

The chain is built from TRBV5-5 and TRBJ2-7; 7 positions match TRBD1. CDR3 length: 15 residues. Trimming removed 4 bases from V and 2 bases from J; junction bases left unmatched: 9. The V gene's germline CDR1 is SGHKS and CDR2 YYEKEE (reference sequence). CDR3 amino acids: CASSLGPGQTYEQYF. Written as DNA, the CDR3 is TGTGCCAGCAGCCTGGGGCCGGGACAGACCTACGAGCAGTACTTC.

The V gene is TRBV30, the J gene TRBJ2-3; perhaps TRBD1 as D (5 bases). The V end lost 3 bases, the J end lost 3 bases, and 13 bases lay between the germline ends. CDR3 size: 14 residues. Germline assignment: CDR1 GTSNPN and CDR2 SVGIG (reference sequence). The CDR3 region has the DNA TGTGCCTGGAGCTTCCTCCAGGGTACAGATACGCAGTATTTT. Its protein is CAWSFLQGTDTQYF.

This rearrangement joins TRBV5-4 to TRBJ2-3, with 14 bases that match TRBD2. With 9 bases clipped from V and 5 bases from J, the junction kept 8 bases outside the gene matches. The CDR3 contains 15 residues. Germline V gene lookup returns CDR1 SGHNT and CDR2 YYREEE (reference sequence). The CDR3 spells CATRRLAGGEDTQYF. The CDR3 nucleotides are TGTGCCACCAGAAGACTAGCGGGAGGGGAAGATACGCAGTATTTT.

This chain connects TRBV6-1 to TRBJ1-2; D remains unclear. CDR3 length equals 13 residues. Germline V CDR1 and CDR2: MNHNS, SASEGT. The V end lost 4 bases, the J end lost 4 bases, and 10 bases lay between the germline ends. The CDR3: CASSGFSRYGYTF. The CDR3 coding sequence is TGTGCCAGCAGTGGCTTCTCACGCTATGGCTACACCTTC.

The rearrangement joins TRBV6-5 to TRBJ1-1, with 7 bases fitting TRBD1. Germline V gene lookup returns CDR1 MNHEY and CDR2 SVGAGI. The CDR3 sequence is 15 residues long. V shed 5 bases and J 3 bases; nucleotides not matched to a gene: 9. CDR3 sequence: CASSQGIGGYTEAFF. The CDR3, as DNA: TGTGCCAGCAGTCAGGGGATAGGGGGCTACACTGAAGCTTTCTTT.

The chain joins TRBV4-1 to TRBJ2-5; no reliable D call. This CDR3 comprises 14 residues. Trimming pared 1 base from V and 1 base from J, leaving 7 bases between. Germline values: CDR1 MGHRA, CDR2 YSYEKL. The CDR3 DNA is TGCGCCAGCAGCCAAGCTCGGATCCAAGAGACCCAGTACTTC. Its translation: CASSQARIQETQYF.

The rearrangement joins TRBV5-1 to TRBJ1-3; 10 bases line up with TRBD1. The germline V gene has CDR1 SGHRS and CDR2 YFSETQ. J gave up 0 bases and V 0 bases, and 0 bases lay outside the gene matches. The length of the CDR3 is 16 residues. The chain's CDR3 is CASSLGQGASGNTIYF. The CDR3 DNA follows: TGCGCCAGCAGCTTGGGACAGGGGGCCTCTGGAAACACCATATATTTT.

This clone has only one observation. Written as DNA, the CDR3 is TGTGCCAGCAGTGATACGGCCCGACACGGAGGGCAGCCCCAGCATTTT. It codes for CASSDTARHGGQPQHF. This chain connects TRBV6-4 to TRBJ1-5; D is unresolved. The germline V gene has CDR1 MRHNA and CDR2 SNTAGT. V lost 3 bases, J lost 7 bases, and 19 bases lay in between. The CDR3 has 16 residues.

V gene TRBV4-2 combines with J gene TRBJ1-2; 11 positions match TRBD1. V was clipped by 2 bases and J by 8 bases; unmatched bases: 7. The length of the CDR3 is 15 residues. Germline V gene data show CDR1 as LGHNA and CDR2 as YNFKEQ. The chain's CDR3 is CASSQREGQGEGYTF. The CDR3 DNA reads TGTGCCAGCAGCCAAAGGGAGGGACAGGGGGAAGGCTACACCTTC.

This clone was recorded only once. The chain couples TRBV9 to TRBJ2-7, with D perhaps TRBD2 (5 bases). Trimming removed 0 bases from V and 5 bases from J, with 12 bases in between. CDR1 and CDR2 (germline): SGDLS, YYNGEE. The CDR3 is made up of 14 amino acids. This CDR3 reads CASSVEGVGDEQYF. In DNA form, the CDR3 reads TGTGCCAGCAGCGTAGAGGGAGTGGGCGACGAGCAGTACTTC.

This sequence joins TRBV19 and TRBJ1-5, with D perhaps TRBD1 (6 bases). The CDR3 loop spans 15 amino acids. The germline CDR1 and CDR2 sequences are LNHDA and SQIVND (reference sequence). The V end lost 8 bases, the J end lost 0 bases, and 14 bases lay between the germline ends. CDR3 region: CASQGGPYSNQPQHF. CDR3 sequence (DNA): TGTGCCAGTCAAGGGGGACCTTATAGCAATCAGCCCCAGCATTTT.

The table lists this clone with a few counts. The genes are TRBV7-8 and TRBJ2-3, with D perhaps matching TRBD2 (7 bases). The CDR3 length is 15 residues. Germline assignment: CDR1 SGHVS and CDR2 FQNEAQ. V gave up 7 bases and J gave up 1 base, with 15 bases separating them. The CDR3 is CASTWGGGGTDTQYF. The CDR3 DNA is TGTGCCAGCACCTGGGGAGGGGGTGGCACAGATACGCAGTATTTT. Filled out from reference TRBV7-8 and TRBJ2-3, the complete variable domain reads GAGVSQSPRYKVAKRGQDVALRCDPISGHVSLFWYQQALGQGPEFLTYFQNEAQLDKSGLPSDRFFAERPEGSVSTLKIQRTQQEDSAVYLCASTWGGGGTDTQYFGPGTRLTVL.

The chain links TRBV12-5 to TRBJ2-4, with TRBD1 identical over 8 bases. V was pared by 6 bases and J by 1 base, with 8 bases of the junction left unmatched. The CDR3 sequence is 16 residues long. The germline CDR1 and CDR2 sequences are LGHNT and FRNRAP. The CDR3 protein is CASGPGQGVAKNIQYF. The CDR3 DNA follows: TGTGCTAGTGGACCCGGACAGGGTGTCGCCAAAAACATTCAGTACTTC.

This sequence joins TRBV5-1 and TRBJ2-1; 11 bases are shared with TRBD2. The germline V gene encodes CDR1 SGHRS and CDR2 YFSETQ. The CDR3 spans 18 residues. J gave up 0 bases and V 4 bases, and 9 bases lay outside the gene matches. The CDR3 protein is CASSPGLAGPSSYNEQFF. The CDR3 DNA is TGCGCCAGCAGCCCCGGACTAGCGGGCCCAAGCTCCTACAATGAGCAGTTCTTC.

The V gene is TRBV6-5, the J gene TRBJ2-7; 7 nucleotides line up with TRBD2. Germline assignment: CDR1 MNHEY and CDR2 SVGAGI. With V trimmed by 1 base and J by 5 bases, 5 bases remained unmatched. This CDR3 comprises 14 residues. The CDR3 loop reads CASSYFAGADEQYF. The CDR3 bases are TGTGCCAGCAGTTACTTTGCGGGAGCCGACGAGCAGTACTTC.

CDR3 sequence: CASSEVGQTSTDTQYF. CDR3 nucleotide sequence: TGTGCCAGCAGCGAAGTCGGACAGACTAGCACAGATACGCAGTATTTT. V gene TRBV9 combines with J gene TRBJ2-3, with a tentative D call TRBD1 (6 bases). Germline CDR1 and CDR2: SGDLS and YYNGEE. Between the trimmed V and J ends, which lost 3 bases and 0 bases, there was a span of 14 bases. The CDR3 is made up of 16 amino acids. The complete variable domain, with remaining parts taken from reference TRBV9 and TRBJ2-3, reads DSGVTQTPKHLITATGQRVTLRCSPRSGDLSVYWYQQSLDQGLQFLIQYYNGEERAKGNILERFSAQQFPDLHSELNLSSLELGDSALYFCASSEVGQTSTDTQYFGPGTRLTVL.

This sequence joins TRBV7-9 and TRBJ1-1; no reliable D call. Trimming took 0 bases from V and 1 from J, leaving 3 bases between them. In germline, CDR1 is SEHNR, CDR2 FQNEAQ (reference sequence). The length of the CDR3 is 13 residues. This chain's CDR3 is CASSLAGNTEAFF. The CDR3 region has the DNA TGTGCCAGCAGCTTAGCAGGGAACACTGAAGCTTTCTTT.

The chain carries TRBV28 and TRBJ2-7; TRBD1 aligns across 7 bases. Germline V gene sequence: CDR1 MDHEN, CDR2 SYDVKM. CDR3 length: 15 amino acids. V lost 6 bases, J lost 0 bases, and 8 bases stayed unmatched. The DNA for the CDR3 is TGTGCCAGCAGCCAGACCGGGACAGTCTCCTACGAGCAGTACTTC. Translating gives CASSQTGTVSYEQYF.